Listed here are 5 T cell receptor beta chains from one sample, sequenced in a study of CD8 T cells in ankylosing spondylitis. TCRdb independently ran MiXCR on the 5' RACE reads; one entry per CDR3 protein. The top ten clones hold about a third of a sample with approximately 260,000 distinct CDR3 sequences, 18% of them seen once. Sequencing used blood, either unsorted or a sorted T cell fraction (not recorded which). The receptors here all came from a male donor with ankylosing spondylitis or in good health (not recorded which).

This clonotype was observed a handful of times. V usage is TRBV12-3 or TRBV12-4 and J usage is TRBJ2-5, with 11 bases identical to TRBD2. The CDR3 runs 14 residues. Trimming took 6 bases from V and 4 from J; bases not matched to a gene: 4. As DNA, the CDR3 is TGTGCCAGCAGCCACACTAGCGGGAGAGAGACCCAGTACTTC. The encoded protein is CASSHTSGRETQYF.

The V gene is TRBV5-5, the J gene TRBJ2-5; 7 nucleotides match TRBD1. CDR1 is SGHKS and CDR2 is YYEKEE in the germline V gene (reference sequence). V gave up 0 bases and J gave up 0 bases; unmatched junction bases: 5. This CDR3 contains 16 residues. CDR3 loop: CASSLDWTGYQETQYF. As DNA, the CDR3 is TGTGCCAGCAGCTTGGACTGGACAGGATACCAAGAGACCCAGTACTTC.

This clonotype was detected many times. The chain recombines TRBV15 with TRBJ1-1; tentatively, D is TRBD1 (5 bases). Germline V gene data show CDR1 as LNHNV and CDR2 as YYDKDF (reference sequence). The CDR3 consists of 13 residues. Trimming took 8 bases from V and 0 from J, leaving 10 bases between them. The DNA for the CDR3 is TGTGCCACCGGGGCAGTCATGAACACTGAAGCTTTCTTT. Its protein is CATGAVMNTEAFF.

The chain has TRBV27 and TRBJ2-1, with D tentatively TRBD1 (7 bases). The germline CDR1 and CDR2 sequences are MNHEY and SMNVEV (reference sequence). This CDR3 has 15 residues. V lost 8 bases to trimming and J lost 4 bases, with 18 bases between them. CDR3 sequence (DNA): TGTGCCAGCTCGTCGGGGGACAGAGGATACAATGAGCAGTTCTTC. Translating gives CASSSGDRGYNEQFF.

This chain links TRBV4-1 with TRBJ1-4, with 7 bases identical to TRBD1. V was pared by 4 bases and J by 4 bases, with 6 bases of the junction left unmatched. Germline loops: CDR1 MGHRA, CDR2 YSYEKL. This CDR3 is 15 amino acids long. In DNA form, the CDR3 reads TGCGCCAGCAGCCCCAGACAGGGACTTAATGAAAAACTGTTTTTT. Protein: CASSPRQGLNEKLFF.